The 24 T cell receptor beta chains below come from one sample, sequenced in a study of response to subunit inactivated influenza vaccine. TCRdb ran MiXCR on the RT-PCR reads and lists one entry per CDR3 protein. The data hold fewer than 800,000 distinct CDR3 sequences, with less than 20% observed a single time. Sequenced material: PBMCs from blood, taken 11 to 12 days after vaccination. Receptor source: a man aged 45-65 years who received an inactivated influenza vaccine.

A few counts support this clonotype. The V gene is TRBV25-1, the J gene TRBJ1-2, with D hard to call. This CDR3 has 12 residues. CDR1 and CDR2 from the germline V gene are MGHDK and SYGVNS. V lost 2 bases, J lost 8 bases, and 9 bases lay in between. The CDR3 bases are TGTGCCAGCAGTGAACCAGAGGGCGGCTACACCTTC. This codes for CASSEPEGGYTF.

The chain links TRBV4-2 to TRBJ1-6; weak D call: TRBD1 (5 bases). The CDR3 runs 15 residues. V dropped 0 bases and J dropped 9 bases, with 12 bases sitting between them. Germline V gives CDR1 LGHNA, CDR2 YNFKEQ. CDR3 residues: CASSQDFFGGSPLHF. The CDR3 DNA reads as TGTGCCAGCAGCCAAGATTTTTTTGGGGGTTCACCCCTCCACTTT.

This clonotype has a handful of counts. The V gene is TRBV15, the J gene TRBJ2-5; 9 nucleotides align to TRBD2. Germline CDR1 LNHNV, CDR2 YYDKDF (reference sequence). V was clipped by 0 bases and J by 3 bases; unmatched bases: 8. The CDR3 is 17 residues long. The CDR3: CATSRDGVAGVEETQYF. CDR3 DNA: TGTGCCACCAGCAGAGATGGGGTAGCGGGAGTTGAAGAGACCCAGTACTTC.

This clonotype appeared a few times. CDR3 protein: CASSESGTGGETQYF. In DNA, the CDR3 is TGTGCCAGCAGTGAATCAGGGACAGGGGGAGAGACCCAGTACTTC. The J gene is TRBJ2-5, the V gene TRBV2; 11 bases align to TRBD1. V gave up 2 bases and J gave up 4 bases; unmatched junction bases: 3. Per the germline V gene, CDR1 is SNHLY and CDR2 is FYNNEI. This CDR3 spans 15 amino acids.

The sample holds a few counts of this clonotype. V gene TRBV6-2 or TRBV6-3 combines with J gene TRBJ2-7; 7 bases line up with TRBD2. CDR1 is MNHEY, CDR2 SVGEGT, per germline. The CDR3 has 13 amino acids. V lost 8 bases to trimming and J lost 0 bases; unmatched junction nucleotides: 4. CDR3 amino acids: CASERGLSYEQYF. The CDR3 bases are TGTGCCAGCGAGCGGGGACTCTCCTACGAGCAGTACTTC.

The chain uses TRBV20-1 and TRBJ2-1; 12 bases agree with TRBD2. CDR1 DFQATT and CDR2 SNEGSKA come from the germline V gene (reference sequence). CDR3 length: 16 amino acids. V lost 5 bases and J lost 3; bases outside the gene matches: 8. The CDR3 sequence is CSAFTSGGTHYNEQFF. CDR3 nucleotide sequence: TGCAGTGCTTTTACTAGCGGGGGGACCCACTACAATGAGCAGTTCTTC.

The table lists this clonotype with a few counts. V gene TRBV5-1 combines with J gene TRBJ2-1; D is unresolved. The germline V and J ends were trimmed by 5 bases and 4 bases, with 13 bases remaining between them. In germline, CDR1 is SGHRS, CDR2 YFSETQ. This CDR3 is built from 14 residues. The CDR3 loop reads CASSNGPFYNEQFF. The CDR3 bases are TGCGCCAGCAGTAACGGACCCTTTTACAATGAGCAGTTCTTC.

The rearrangement uses TRBV4-2 and TRBJ2-1; D not resolved. V lost 3 bases to trimming and J lost 3 bases, with 6 bases between them. CDR3 length: 13 residues. Germline V gene sequence: CDR1 LGHNA, CDR2 YNFKEQ. CDR3 nucleotides: TGTGCCAGCAGCCATGGGGACTACAATGAGCAGTTCTTC. It is translated as CASSHGDYNEQFF.

In its sample, this clonotype was seen many times. V and J are TRBV27 and TRBJ2-1; no reliable D call. V was cut by 3 bases and J by 2 bases, with 11 bases left in between. The germline CDR1 and CDR2 sequences are MNHEY and SMNVEV (reference sequence). The CDR3 length is 15 residues. This chain's CDR3 is CASSFVGGTYNEQFF. CDR3 in DNA: TGTGCCAGCAGTTTTGTGGGCGGAACCTACAATGAGCAGTTCTTC.

This clonotype was counted at least ten times. This rearrangement joins TRBV28 to TRBJ2-1, with D possibly being TRBD2 (7 bases). V gave up 3 bases and J gave up 1 base, with 10 bases separating them. Germline V gene data show CDR1 as MDHEN and CDR2 as SYDVKM. The CDR3 is 15 residues long. CDR3: CASSFGGASYNEQFF. CDR3 nucleotides: TGTGCCAGCAGTTTTGGGGGGGCATCCTACAATGAGCAGTTCTTC.

The rearrangement links TRBV4-2 to TRBJ2-3, with D tentatively TRBD1 (6 bases). Between the trimmed V and J ends, which lost 0 bases and 3 bases, there was a span of 13 bases. There are 16 residues in the CDR3. Germline CDR1 and CDR2: LGHNA and YNFKEQ. CDR3 region: CASSQDYRVMTDTQYF. In DNA, the CDR3 is TGTGCCAGCAGCCAAGACTACAGGGTTATGACAGATACGCAGTATTTT.

V gene TRBV2 combines with J gene TRBJ1-2, with D tentatively TRBD1 (5 bases). Germline V gives CDR1 SNHLY, CDR2 FYNNEI. CDR3 length: 12 amino acids. With 6 bases removed from V and 4 bases from J, the gap between germline ends came to 9 bases. CDR3 in DNA: TGTGCCAGCAGGGGGGGTGCCTATGGCTACACCTTC. Protein product: CASRGGAYGYTF.

The chain links TRBV4-3 to TRBJ1-1; D is ambiguous. V was clipped by 0 bases and J by 4 bases, with 9 bases between them. The CDR3 extends over 14 amino acids. Germline-derived CDR1 and CDR2 are LGHNA and YSLEER. CDR3 nucleotide sequence: TGCGCCAGCAGCCAAGAATATGGGGTCACTGAAGCTTTCTTT. This encodes CASSQEYGVTEAFF.

There are a few counts of this clonotype. This chain links TRBV7-9 with TRBJ2-7; 8 bases line up with TRBD1. Germline assignment: CDR1 SEHNR and CDR2 FQNEAQ (reference sequence). The V gene end was trimmed by 0 bases and the J gene end by 1 base; junction bases not matched to a gene: 8. CDR3 size: 17 residues. In nucleotides, the CDR3 is TGTGCCAGCAGCTTAGCTCGAATGACAGGGGCGTCCTACGAGCAGTACTTC. It yields the protein CASSLARMTGASYEQYF.

This sequence joins TRBV7-8 and TRBJ2-7; D is possibly TRBD2 (7 bases). The CDR3 has 16 amino acids. CDR1 is SGHVS, CDR2 FQNEAQ, per germline. Trimming removed 2 bases from V and 10 bases from J, with 24 bases in between. CDR3 nucleotide sequence: TGTGCCAGCAGCTTAACGGACGCTGGGGGGGCCCCGATACAGTACTTC. Protein: CASSLTDAGGAPIQYF.

This clonotype was seen a handful of times. The chain is built from TRBV20-1 and TRBJ1-4; D is unresolved. The CDR3 runs 13 residues. Germline CDR1 and CDR2: DFQATT and SNEGSKA (reference sequence). V was shortened by 2 bases and J by 4 bases, with 8 bases between the two germline ends. This chain's CDR3 is CSARRPDNEKLFF. The DNA of the CDR3 is TGCAGTGCTAGACGCCCAGATAATGAAAAACTGTTTTTT.

In this sample, this clonotype turned up once. The J gene is TRBJ1-1, the V gene TRBV7-9, with a tentative D call TRBD1 (5 bases). Trimming left V 3 bases short and J 0 bases short, with 14 bases between. In germline, CDR1 is SEHNR, CDR2 FQNEAQ (reference sequence). The CDR3 contains 16 residues. The CDR3 reads CASSFGGSRLNTEAFF. The CDR3 region has the DNA TGTGCCAGCAGCTTCGGGGGTTCCCGATTGAACACTGAAGCTTTCTTT.

The CDR3 spells CASSQGPTGPYEQYF. CDR3 in DNA: TGCGCCAGCAGCCAAGGTCCGACAGGACCCTACGAGCAGTACTTC. The genes are TRBV4-3 and TRBJ2-7; the D gene is possibly TRBD1 (6 bases). The CDR3 contains 15 residues. CDR1 is LGHNA and CDR2 is YSLEER in the germline V gene. V was pared by 1 base and J by 2 bases, with 12 bases between.

The rearrangement uses TRBV20-1 and TRBJ1-1, with unresolved D. CDR3 size: 13 residues. Per germline, CDR1 DFQATT and CDR2 SNEGSKA (reference sequence). Trimming took off 2 bases at V and 3 bases at J, with 10 bases between the two ends. In DNA form, the CDR3 reads TGCAGTGCTAGACAACGGTCTTACACTGAAGCTTTCTTT. The encoded protein is CSARQRSYTEAFF.

In DNA, the CDR3 is TGTGCCAGCAGTGGCCGGGACAGGGGAAAGAGCACGCAGTATTTT. Its protein is CASSGRDRGKSTQYF. The rearrangement uses TRBV6-1 and TRBJ2-3, with 10 bases that match TRBD1. After removal of 4 bases from V and 9 bases from J, the junction contained 10 bases not matched to a gene. Per germline, CDR1 MNHNS and CDR2 SASEGT. The CDR3 loop spans 15 amino acids.

This clonotype has a handful of counts. V usage is TRBV12-3 or TRBV12-4 and J usage is TRBJ2-7, with D hard to call. V lost 0 bases and J lost 3, with 6 bases in between. The CDR3 length is 13 residues. In nucleotides, the CDR3 is TGTGCCAGCAGTTTAGCCTGGGACTACGAGCAGTACTTC. This codes for CASSLAWDYEQYF.

This clonotype was seen many times. The chain combines TRBV12-3 or TRBV12-4 with TRBJ2-5, with a weak D call TRBD1 (6 bases). The V and J ends lost 6 bases and 4 bases respectively, with 12 bases between them. CDR3 length: 13 residues. The CDR3 region has the DNA TGTGCCAGCAGAAACAGGGTTTCAGAGACCCAGTACTTC. Translating it yields CASRNRVSETQYF.

This chain links TRBV7-3 with TRBJ2-1; TRBD1 is a possible D gene (6 bases). V lost 0 bases, J lost 5 bases, and 11 bases lay in between. The germline CDR1 and CDR2 sequences are SGHTA and FQGTGA. The CDR3 spans 15 residues. Here the CDR3 reads CASSLTTGQNNEQFF. The CDR3 DNA is TGTGCCAGCAGCTTAACCACAGGACAGAACAATGAGCAGTTCTTC.

The rearrangement links TRBV5-1 to TRBJ1-2, with a weak D call TRBD1 (6 bases). V was trimmed by 4 bases and J by 4 bases, leaving 17 bases between them. CDR1 SGHRS and CDR2 YFSETQ come from the germline V gene. The CDR3 has 15 amino acids. The CDR3 region is CASSPDRRRSYGYTF. CDR3 sequence (DNA): TGCGCCAGCAGCCCTGACAGGAGACGTAGCTATGGCTACACCTTC.